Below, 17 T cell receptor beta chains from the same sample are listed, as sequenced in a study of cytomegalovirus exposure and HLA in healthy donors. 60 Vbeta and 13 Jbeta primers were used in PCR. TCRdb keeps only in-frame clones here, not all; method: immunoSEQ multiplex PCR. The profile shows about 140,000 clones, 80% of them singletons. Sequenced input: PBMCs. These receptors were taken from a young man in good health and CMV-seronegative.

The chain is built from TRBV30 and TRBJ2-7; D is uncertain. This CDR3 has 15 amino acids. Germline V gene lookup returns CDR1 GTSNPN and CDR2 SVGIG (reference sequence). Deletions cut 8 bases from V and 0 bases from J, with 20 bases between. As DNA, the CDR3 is TGTGCCACAAGTCCTCGGCAGCGCCGCTCCTACGAGCAGTACTTC. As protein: CATSPRQRRSYEQYF.

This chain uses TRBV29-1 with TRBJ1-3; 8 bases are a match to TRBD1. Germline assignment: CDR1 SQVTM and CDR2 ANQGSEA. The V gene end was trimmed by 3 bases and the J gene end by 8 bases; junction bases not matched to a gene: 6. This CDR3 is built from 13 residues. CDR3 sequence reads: CSVDLRTGHTIYF. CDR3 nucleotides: TGCAGCGTTGACCTCCGGACAGGGCACACCATATATTTT.

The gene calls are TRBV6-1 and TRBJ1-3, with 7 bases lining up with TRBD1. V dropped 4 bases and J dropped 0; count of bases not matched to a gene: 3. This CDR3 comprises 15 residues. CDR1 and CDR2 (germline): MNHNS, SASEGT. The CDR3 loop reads CASSARDSSGNTIYF. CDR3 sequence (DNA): TGTGCCAGCAGTGCCCGGGACAGCTCTGGAAACACCATATATTTT.

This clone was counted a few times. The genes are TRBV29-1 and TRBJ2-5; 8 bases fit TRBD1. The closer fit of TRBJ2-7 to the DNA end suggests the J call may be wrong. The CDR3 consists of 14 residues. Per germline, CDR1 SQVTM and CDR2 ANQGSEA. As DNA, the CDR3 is TGCAGCGTTGGGGTTGACAGGGGCAGGTACGAGCAGTACTTC. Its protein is CSVGVDRGRYEQYF.

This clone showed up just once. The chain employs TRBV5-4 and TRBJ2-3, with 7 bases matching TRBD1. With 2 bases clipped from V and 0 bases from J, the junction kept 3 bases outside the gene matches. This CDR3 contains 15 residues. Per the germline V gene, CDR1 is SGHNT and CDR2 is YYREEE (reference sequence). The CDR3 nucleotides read TGTGCCAGCAGCTTAGGGGGCGGGAGCACAGATACGCAGTATTTT. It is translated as CASSLGGGSTDTQYF.

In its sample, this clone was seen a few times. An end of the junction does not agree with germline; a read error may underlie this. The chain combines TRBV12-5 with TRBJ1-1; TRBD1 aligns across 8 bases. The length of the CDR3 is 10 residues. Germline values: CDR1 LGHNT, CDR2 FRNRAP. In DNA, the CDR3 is TGTGCTAGTGGGTACGGGACAGGCCCCTTT. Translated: CASGYGTGPF. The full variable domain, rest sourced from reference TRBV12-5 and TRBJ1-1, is DARVTQTPRHKVTEMGQEVTMRCQPILGHNTVFWYRQTMMQGLELLAYFRNRAPLDDSGMPKDRFSAEMPDATLATLKIQPSEPRDSAVYFCASGYGTGPFGQGTRLTVV.

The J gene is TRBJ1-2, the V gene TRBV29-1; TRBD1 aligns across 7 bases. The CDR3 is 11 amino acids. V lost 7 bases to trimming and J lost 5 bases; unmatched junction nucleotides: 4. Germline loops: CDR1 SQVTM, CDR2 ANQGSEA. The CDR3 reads CSGGTAYGYTF. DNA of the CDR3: TGCAGCGGCGGGACAGCATATGGCTACACCTTC.

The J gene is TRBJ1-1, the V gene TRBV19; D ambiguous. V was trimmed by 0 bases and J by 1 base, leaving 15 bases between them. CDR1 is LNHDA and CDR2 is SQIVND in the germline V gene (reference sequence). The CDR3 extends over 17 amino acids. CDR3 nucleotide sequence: TGTGCCAGTAGTATAGATCGTGGTGGGCTACAGAACACTGAAGCTTTCTTT. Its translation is CASSIDRGGLQNTEAFF.

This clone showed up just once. Here the CDR3 DNA reads TGCGCCAGCAGCATCGGGACTAGCGGGTTATTAAGCACAGATACGCAGTATTTT. It yields the protein CASSIGTSGLLSTDTQYF. The chain uses TRBV5-1 and TRBJ2-3, with 12 bases identical to TRBD2. This CDR3 contains 18 residues. Per the germline V gene, CDR1 is SGHRS and CDR2 is YFSETQ. Losses at the gene ends were 4 bases for V and 0 bases for J; bases not matched to a gene: 9.

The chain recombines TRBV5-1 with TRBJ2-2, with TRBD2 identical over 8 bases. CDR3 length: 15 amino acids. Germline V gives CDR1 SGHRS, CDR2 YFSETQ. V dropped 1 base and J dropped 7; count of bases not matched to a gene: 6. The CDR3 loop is CASSLMGLVGGELFF. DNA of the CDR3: TGCGCCAGCAGCTTGATGGGACTAGTCGGCGGGGAGCTGTTTTTT.

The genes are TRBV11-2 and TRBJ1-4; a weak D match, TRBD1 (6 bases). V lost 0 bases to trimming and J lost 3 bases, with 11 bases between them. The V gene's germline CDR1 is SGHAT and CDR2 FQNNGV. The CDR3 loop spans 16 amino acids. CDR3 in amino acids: CASSLDSTGPNEKLFF. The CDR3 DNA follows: TGTGCCAGCAGCTTAGATTCCACAGGGCCTAATGAAAAACTGTTTTTT.

The CDR3 bases are TGTGCCAGCAGCATGACTAGCGGGGGCACAGATACGCAGTATTTT. It yields the protein CASSMTSGGTDTQYF. The genes are TRBV13 and TRBJ2-3, with TRBD2 matching 11 bases. Germline V lookup: CDR1 PRHDT, CDR2 FYEKMQ (reference sequence). The V segment lost 5 bases and the J segment 1 base; nucleotides outside the gene matches: 2. This CDR3 contains 15 residues.

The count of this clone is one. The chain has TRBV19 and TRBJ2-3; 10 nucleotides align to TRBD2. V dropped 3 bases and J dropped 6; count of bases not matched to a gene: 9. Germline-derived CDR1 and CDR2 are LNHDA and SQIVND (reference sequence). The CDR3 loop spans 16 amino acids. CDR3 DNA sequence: TGTGCCAGTAGTATCCGAGCTAGCGGGAGTGTTGATACGCAGTATTTT. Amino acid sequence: CASSIRASGSVDTQYF.

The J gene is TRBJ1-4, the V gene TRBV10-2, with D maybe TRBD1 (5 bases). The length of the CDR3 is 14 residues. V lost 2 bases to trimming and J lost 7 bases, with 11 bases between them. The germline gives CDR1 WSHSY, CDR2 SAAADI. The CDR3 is CASSETGGTEKLFF. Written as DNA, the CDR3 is TGCGCCAGCAGTGAGACGGGGGGAACTGAAAAACTGTTTTTT.

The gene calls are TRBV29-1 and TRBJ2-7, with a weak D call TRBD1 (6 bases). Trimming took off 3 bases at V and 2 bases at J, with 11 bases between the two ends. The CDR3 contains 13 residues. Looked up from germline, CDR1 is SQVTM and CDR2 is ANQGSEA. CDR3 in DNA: TGCAGCGTTGAGGGGGACACTCCCTACGAGCAGTACTTC. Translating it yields CSVEGDTPYEQYF.

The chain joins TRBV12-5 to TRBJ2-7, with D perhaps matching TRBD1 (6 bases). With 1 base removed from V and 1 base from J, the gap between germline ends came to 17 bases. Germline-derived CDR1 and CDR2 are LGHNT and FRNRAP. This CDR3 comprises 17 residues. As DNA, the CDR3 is TGTGCTAGTGGTTTGGCACACTTCCTCAGGGGATCCTACGAGCAGTACTTC. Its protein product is CASGLAHFLRGSYEQYF.

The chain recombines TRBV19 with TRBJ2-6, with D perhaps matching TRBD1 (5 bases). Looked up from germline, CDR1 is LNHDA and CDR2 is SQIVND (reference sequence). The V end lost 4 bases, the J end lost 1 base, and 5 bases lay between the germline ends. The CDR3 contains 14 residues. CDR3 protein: CASSTGSGANVLTF. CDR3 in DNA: TGTGCCAGTAGTACAGGGTCTGGGGCCAACGTCCTGACTTTC.